Given below is one T cell receptor beta chain in context. Its antigen is not identified. The record originates from a study of radiotherapy plus CTLA-4 blockade in lung cancer. Overall study findings and caveats: Expansion in blood of tumor-derived TCR clones was seen after radiotherapy plus ipilimumab.

Only in-frame clones appear in the TCRdb table, and some are missing; sequencing was by immunoSEQ multiplex PCR. Of more than 80,000 clones in the sample, 70% to 90% were seen once. Each patient with chemo-refractory metastatic non-small-cell lung cancer was treated with focal radiation plus CTLA-4 blockade using ipilimumab. The V and J ends lost 5 bases and 1 base respectively, with 12 bases between them. The CDR3 consists of 14 residues. Germline values: CDR1 SQVTM, CDR2 ANQGSEA. This TCR was recovered from a human donor with non-small cell lung cancer that progressed on radiotherapy plus ipilimumab. Some clones in this sample may be carry-over from other donors' samples. Sequencing used peripheral blood, obtained from a patient treated with radiotherapy plus ipilimumab. The chain combines TRBV29-1 with TRBJ1-3; tentatively, D is TRBD1 (6 bases). CDR3 nucleotides: TGCAGCGTTTTCCAGGGGAGATCTGGAAACACCATATATTTT. Translating gives CSVFQGRSGNTIYF.